A single sample gave rise to the 17 T cell receptor beta chains below, sequenced in a study of blood T cell repertoires in COVID-19. Sequencing used immunoSEQ multiplex PCR; TCRdb keeps in-frame clones, though not all of them. This sample has about 240,000 clones; roughly 76% occur once, and the top ten carry around 7%. Input material: peripheral blood. These receptors were obtained from a woman of 80 years or more with COVID-19, enrolled during active disease.

The V call is TRBV30, the J call TRBJ1-5; 8 bases are a match to TRBD1. V lost 2 bases and J lost 2; bases outside the gene matches: 8. CDR1 and CDR2 from the germline V gene are GTSNPN and SVGIG (reference sequence). This CDR3 has 16 residues. The CDR3 here is CAWSIPSGQGNQPQHF. CDR3 bases: TGTGCCTGGAGTATTCCTTCGGGACAGGGCAATCAGCCCCAGCATTTT.

The sample holds one count of this clone. Written as DNA, the CDR3 is TGTGCCAGCAGCGCGGGAGCGGGGGAAACCTCCGAGCAGTACTTC. The encoded protein is CASSAGAGETSEQYF. The V call is TRBV9, the J call TRBJ2-7; TRBD2 matches at 8 bases. From germline, CDR1 is SGDLS and CDR2 YYNGEE. The length of the CDR3 is 15 residues. V lost 3 bases to trimming and J lost 6 bases; unmatched junction nucleotides: 11. Full variable domain (rest looked up from reference TRBV9 and TRBJ2-7): DSGVTQTPKHLITATGQRVTLRCSPRSGDLSVYWYQQSLDQGLQFLIQYYNGEERAKGNILERFSAQQFPDLHSELNLSSLELGDSALYFCASSAGAGETSEQYFGPGTRLTVT.

This sequence joins TRBV18 and TRBJ1-5; D is possibly TRBD1 (6 bases). V was shortened by 3 bases and J by 7 bases, with 16 bases between the two germline ends. The germline gives CDR1 KGHSH, CDR2 LQKENI. The CDR3 spans 15 residues. CDR3 coding DNA: TGTGCCAGCTCACCCCCCGGGACATTGGACCAGCCCCAGCATTTT. Residues: CASSPPGTLDQPQHF.

The chain employs TRBV19 and TRBJ2-1, with 11 nucleotides matching TRBD2. Germline loops: CDR1 LNHDA, CDR2 SQIVND (reference sequence). The J segment lost 3 bases and the V segment lost 7 bases, leaving 11 bases of the junction unmatched. The CDR3 runs to 17 residues. The CDR3 nucleotides are TGTGCCAGTATCGGCAAGACCGGGACTAGCGGCTACAATGAGCAGTTCTTC. It encodes CASIGKTGTSGYNEQFF.

In regard to this clone: One junction end does not reproduce the germline sequence, and a read error may be involved. The chain carries TRBV7-3 and TRBJ2-1; 9 bases are shared with TRBD2. The germline V gene encodes CDR1 SGHTA and CDR2 FQGTGA. The CDR3 sequence is 15 residues long. The CDR3 region has the DNA TGTGCCAGCAGCTTCGGGACTAGCTCCCACAATGAGCAGTTCTTC. Protein sequence: CASSFGTSSHNEQFF.

The V and J genes are TRBV14 and TRBJ1-2; 7 nucleotides line up with TRBD1. The V and J ends lost 3 bases and 7 bases, in that order; junction bases with no gene match: 11. CDR1 and CDR2 from the germline V gene are SGHDN and FVKESK. CDR3 size: 15 residues. The CDR3 DNA reads as TGTGCCAGCAGCCAGCAGACAGGGAGGAGAGGTGGCTACACCTTC. Encoded protein: CASSQQTGRRGGYTF.

This chain connects TRBV7-2 to TRBJ2-1, with D uncertain. The CDR3 covers 13 residues. Deletions cut 5 bases from V and 4 bases from J, with 9 bases between. Germline V lookup: CDR1 SGHTA, CDR2 FQGNSA. The CDR3 loop reads CASSPNGYNEQFF. The CDR3 bases are TGTGCCAGCAGCCCTAACGGGTACAATGAGCAGTTCTTC.

The chain has TRBV21-1 and TRBJ2-7; the tabulated D call, TRBD1, remains unverified against the DNA. TRBV21-1 is described as a pseudogene. The CDR3 contains 18 residues. The CDR3, as DNA: TGTGCCAGCAGCAAAGAGGGAAGGGCGACAGGGAGGAAGGACGAGCAGTACTTC. Protein product: CASSKEGRATGRKDEQYF.

The chain recombines TRBV7-2 with TRBJ1-2, with 10 bases identical to TRBD1. Trimming at V came to 1 base and at J to 9 bases, leaving 11 bases not matched to a gene. CDR3 size: 16 residues. Germline V gene data show CDR1 as SGHTA and CDR2 as FQGNSA. The CDR3 loop reads CASSLEGTGVTMSYTF. The CDR3 nucleotides read TGTGCCAGCAGCTTAGAGGGGACAGGGGTAACTATGAGCTACACCTTC.

This chain connects TRBV27 to TRBJ2-1; TRBD2 might be the D (6 bases). The germline CDR1 and CDR2 sequences are MNHEY and SMNVEV (reference sequence). The CDR3 runs to 16 residues. V lost 7 bases and J lost 0, with 16 bases in between. The CDR3 loop is CASTHRLGGSYNEQFF. The CDR3 DNA reads as TGTGCCAGCACTCACCGACTGGGGGGCTCCTACAATGAGCAGTTCTTC.

Only one count was recorded for this clone. The rearrangement links TRBV5-4 to TRBJ1-1, with 8 positions matching TRBD1. The V segment lost 6 bases and the J segment 5 bases; nucleotides outside the gene matches: 12. CDR3 length: 15 amino acids. Germline CDR1 is SGHNT and CDR2 is YYREEE (reference sequence). The chain's CDR3 is CASTLQGGVGTEAFF. The CDR3, as DNA: TGTGCCAGCACCCTACAGGGGGGAGTAGGGACTGAAGCTTTCTTT.

The rearrangement links TRBV29-1 to TRBJ1-2; 7 positions match TRBD1. The CDR3 sequence is 13 residues long. Germline V gene lookup returns CDR1 SQVTM and CDR2 ANQGSEA. After removal of 8 bases from V and 0 bases from J, the junction contained 6 bases not matched to a gene. CDR3: CSTRGQTNYGYTF. The CDR3 DNA reads TGCAGCACCCGGGGACAGACTAACTATGGCTACACCTTC. The full variable domain, its missing parts supplied by reference TRBV29-1 and TRBJ1-2, is SAVISQKPSRDICQRGTSLTIQCQVDSQVTMMFWYRQQPGQSLTLIATANQGSEATYESGFVIDKFPISRPNLTFSTLTVSNMSPEDSSIYLCSTRGQTNYGYTFGSGTRLTVV.

The chain links TRBV2 to TRBJ1-5; weak D call: TRBD1 (5 bases). Germline-derived CDR1 and CDR2 are SNHLY and FYNNEI. The CDR3 runs 14 residues. The V gene lost 6 bases and the J gene lost 5 bases, with 14 bases spanning the gap. In DNA form, the CDR3 reads TGTGCCAGCAGCGCTGACAGCCCCTATCAGCCCCAGCATTTT. Amino acid sequence: CASSADSPYQPQHF.

J is TRBJ2-4 and V is TRBV7-2; a possible D gene is TRBD2 (5 bases). The germline V gene encodes CDR1 SGHTA and CDR2 FQGNSA. Between the trimmed V and J ends, which lost 3 bases and 12 bases, there was a span of 21 bases. This CDR3 is built from 15 residues. CDR3 in DNA: TGTGCCAGCAGCTTTCCCGGGAAAAAGATCCGACCTCAGTACTTC. Translating it yields CASSFPGKKIRPQYF.

The chain is built from TRBV30 and TRBJ1-1, with D uncertain. CDR1 GTSNPN and CDR2 SVGIG come from the germline V gene (reference sequence). CDR3 length: 11 residues. V lost 4 bases to trimming and J lost 3 bases, with 6 bases between them. The CDR3 loop is CAWTSYTEAFF. The CDR3 nucleotides read TGTGCCTGGACCTCCTACACTGAAGCTTTCTTT. The full variable domain, in which reference TRBV30 and TRBJ1-1 provide the parts outside the CDR3, is SQTIHQWPATLVQPVGSPLSLECTVEGTSNPNLYWYRQAAGRGLQLLFYSVGIGQISSEVPQNLSASRPQDRQFILSSKKLLLSDSGFYLCAWTSYTEAFFGQGTRLTVV.

The chain employs TRBV27 and TRBJ1-2; TRBD1 agrees at 8 bases. CDR3 size: 15 residues. Trimming at V came to 5 bases and at J to 0 bases, leaving 5 bases not matched to a gene. Germline CDR1 reads MNHEY; CDR2 reads SMNVEV (reference sequence). The CDR3 coding sequence is TGTGCCAGCAGTAAGGGACAGGCAGCTAACTATGGCTACACCTTC. Amino acids: CASSKGQAANYGYTF.

This chain's CDR3 is CASSAAGGNNQPQHF. The CDR3 DNA is TGTGCCAGCAGCGCCGCCGGGGGAAACAATCAGCCCCAGCATTTT. V is TRBV9 and J is TRBJ1-5; the D gene is possibly TRBD1 (5 bases). The CDR3 has 15 residues. The germline V and J ends were trimmed by 3 bases and 3 bases, with 13 bases remaining between them. Germline V gene sequence: CDR1 SGDLS, CDR2 YYNGEE.